The next 10 T cell receptor beta chains were all read from a single sample in a study of beta chain features in type 1 diabetes. Expressed TCRB transcripts were sequenced because the entire RNA isolate underwent reverse transcription. This table comes from immunoSEQ multiplex PCR, and its TCRdb copy is limited to in-frame clones, with some not included. The sample has over 700,000 clones; 17% are singletons. What was sequenced was naive CD4+ T cells from blood. Source of these receptors: a woman younger than 35 in good health.

This clone has a count of ten or more. The chain combines TRBV7-9 with TRBJ2-1; TRBD2 might be the D (6 bases). V gave up 8 bases and J gave up 7 bases, with 6 bases separating them. This CDR3 is built from 10 residues. Germline values: CDR1 SEHNR, CDR2 FQNEAQ (reference sequence). CDR3 loop: CASGGNEQFF. CDR3 coding DNA: TGTGCCAGCGGGGGGAATGAGCAGTTCTTC.

The chain is built from TRBV7-2 and TRBJ2-5, with D perhaps matching TRBD1 (5 bases). Trimming stripped 5 bases from V and 3 bases from J, with 7 bases between. This CDR3 comprises 12 residues. Germline loops: CDR1 SGHTA, CDR2 FQGNSA. This CDR3 is CASSPQEETQYF. In DNA form, the CDR3 reads TGTGCCAGCAGCCCACAGGAAGAGACCCAGTACTTC.

This chain joins TRBV5-8 and TRBJ2-4; weak D call: TRBD2 (7 bases). Trimming cost V 5 bases and J 2 bases, with 11 bases left between them. The CDR3 has 14 amino acids. Germline loops: CDR1 SGHTS, CDR2 YDEGEE. CDR3 protein: CASRAGGPKNIQYF. The CDR3 nucleotides are TGTGCCAGCAGGGCCGGGGGGCCCAAAAACATTCAGTACTTC.

This clone has more than one count but fewer than ten. The genes are TRBV4-3 and TRBJ2-2, with D possibly matching TRBD2 (6 bases). Deletions cut 5 bases from V and 6 bases from J, with 10 bases between. CDR1 and CDR2 (germline): LGHNA, YSLEER. The length of the CDR3 is 13 residues. CDR3 coding DNA: TGCGCCAGCAGCAACTGGGGGGCCGGGGAGCTGTTTTTT. It encodes CASSNWGAGELFF.

The J gene is TRBJ1-1, the V gene TRBV2; D remains unclear. The germline gives CDR1 SNHLY, CDR2 FYNNEI. Trimming took 10 bases from V and 1 from J, leaving 10 bases between them. The CDR3 has 12 residues. Written as DNA, the CDR3 is TGTGCCACCGGGTTCGGGAACACTGAAGCTTTCTTT. Translated: CATGFGNTEAFF.

This clone was detected only a few times. This chain connects TRBV6-6 to TRBJ2-7; tentatively, D is TRBD2 (5 bases). There are 13 residues in the CDR3. Trimming removed 2 bases at V and 6 bases at J, with 11 bases between. CDR1 and CDR2 (germline): MNHNY, SVGAGI (reference sequence). The CDR3 loop reads CASSYRLPPEQYF. In DNA, the CDR3 is TGTGCCAGCAGTTACCGACTACCCCCCGAGCAGTACTTC.

This clone has ten or more counts. The chain has TRBV7-9 and TRBJ1-4; no reliable D call. Trimming took off 6 bases at V and 0 bases at J, with 8 bases between the two ends. The germline CDR1 and CDR2 sequences are SEHNR and FQNEAQ (reference sequence). This CDR3 has 14 amino acids. CDR3 region: CASRRDPTNEKLFF. In DNA, the CDR3 is TGTGCCAGCAGACGGGATCCAACTAATGAAAAACTGTTTTTT.

This clone was detected a few times. The sample contains more than one DNA sequence encoding this CDR3. This chain links TRBV11-2 with TRBJ2-1, with TRBD2 matching over 10 bases. Germline lookup yields CDR1 SGHAT and CDR2 FQNNGV. There are 15 residues in the CDR3. V lost 5 bases to trimming and J lost 2 bases; unmatched junction nucleotides: 3. In nucleotides, the CDR3 is TGTGCCAGCAGCCCTAGCGGGAGAGCCTACAATGAGCAGTTCTTC. Amino acid sequence: CASSPSGRAYNEQFF.

The chain is built from TRBV28 and TRBJ2-5; D not certain. The CDR3 runs 15 residues. Trimming pared 3 bases from V and 0 bases from J, leaving 11 bases between. Per germline, CDR1 MDHEN and CDR2 SYDVKM. The DNA for the CDR3 is TGTGCCAGCAGTTTTGGGTTGAGGTACCAAGAGACCCAGTACTTC. Its translation: CASSFGLRYQETQYF.

The chain employs TRBV2 and TRBJ1-4; D remains unclear. The V gene lost 10 bases and the J gene lost 7 bases, with 22 bases spanning the gap. The CDR3 runs 15 residues. Germline V gene lookup returns CDR1 SNHLY and CDR2 FYNNEI. Here the CDR3 DNA reads TGTGCCACCAAAGAGCGAGTGGTAGGGTCTGAAAAACTGTTTTTT. This gives the protein CATKERVVGSEKLFF.